The 26 T cell receptor beta chains presented below share a single source sample, sequenced in a study of beta chain features in type 1 diabetes. TCRB transcripts that were expressed got sequenced, as all of the isolated RNA had been reverse transcribed. Assay used: immunoSEQ multiplex PCR; TCRdb lists only in-frame clones, some missing. Of about half a million clones listed, around 30% were seen once; the top ten hold almost 0.065%. Sequences were obtained from naive CD4+ T cells from blood. These receptors all come from a man aged 18 to 30 in good health.

This clone was counted a few times. The chain couples TRBV4-2 to TRBJ2-7, with TRBD2 as a possible D gene (5 bases). Deletions cut 1 base from V and 1 base from J, with 8 bases between. This CDR3 has 14 amino acids. CDR1 is LGHNA, CDR2 YNFKEQ, per germline. The CDR3 sequence: CASSQGGPSYEQYF. For the CDR3, the DNA is TGTGCCAGCAGCCAAGGCGGGCCGTCCTACGAGCAGTACTTC.

In this sample, this clone turned up a few times. CDR3 protein: CASHTSGSDYEQYF. In DNA form, the CDR3 reads TGTGCCAGCCACACTAGCGGGAGTGACTACGAGCAGTACTTC. The rearrangement uses TRBV28 and TRBJ2-7, with 11 nucleotides matching TRBD2. Unmatched junction bases numbered 6, after V lost 8 bases and J lost 3 bases. Germline loops: CDR1 MDHEN, CDR2 SYDVKM. The CDR3 consists of 14 residues.

This clone has more than one count but fewer than ten. The chain employs TRBV14 and TRBJ2-1; D is possibly TRBD2 (6 bases). The CDR3 spans 13 residues. Germline CDR1 is SGHDN and CDR2 is FVKESK. V was pared by 1 base and J by 12 bases, with 13 bases between. This chain's CDR3 is CASSQAPPGRQFF. Written as DNA, the CDR3 is TGTGCCAGCAGCCAAGCCCCCCCCGGGAGGCAGTTCTTC. The whole variable domain, filled in from reference TRBV14 and TRBJ2-1, reads EAGVTQFPSHSVIEKGQTVTLRCDPISGHDNLYWYRRVMGKEIKFLLHFVKESKQDESGMPNNRFLAERTGGTYSTLKVQPAELEDSGVYFCASSQAPPGRQFFGPGTRLTVL.

The chain recombines TRBV4-1 with TRBJ1-5; D is perhaps TRBD1 (6 bases). This CDR3 has 15 amino acids. CDR1 is MGHRA, CDR2 YSYEKL, per germline. V lost 2 bases and J lost 4, with 12 bases in between. This CDR3 is CASSQRGVGNQPQHF. CDR3 DNA: TGCGCCAGCAGCCAAAGGGGGGTAGGGAATCAGCCCCAGCATTTT.

In its sample, this clone was seen once. This chain joins TRBV9 and TRBJ2-3; D ambiguous. The CDR3 spans 13 residues. Per the germline V gene, CDR1 is SGDLS and CDR2 is YYNGEE. The V and J ends lost 7 bases and 0 bases respectively, with 9 bases between them. CDR3 residues: CASRKDSTDTQYF. The CDR3 DNA reads TGTGCCAGCCGAAAGGACAGCACAGATACGCAGTATTTT.

This chain connects TRBV9 to TRBJ1-1; no reliable D call. The CDR3 has 15 residues. V lost 0 bases and J lost 5, with 14 bases in between. Germline assignment: CDR1 SGDLS and CDR2 YYNGEE. CDR3 loop: CASSVVGAPGTEAFF. The DNA of the CDR3 is TGTGCCAGCAGCGTAGTCGGAGCCCCGGGGACTGAAGCTTTCTTT.

The chain joins TRBV4-3 to TRBJ2-3; D possibly corresponds to TRBD2 (5 bases). Trimming shortened V by 4 bases and J by 5 bases, and 19 bases separated the two germline ends. Germline CDR1 reads LGHNA; CDR2 reads YSLEER. The CDR3 contains 16 residues. CDR3 amino acids: CASSLAGLEGLDTQYF. Here the CDR3 DNA reads TGCGCCAGCAGCCTCGCCGGGCTAGAGGGTTTAGATACGCAGTATTTT.

This clone was observed a handful of times. V is TRBV7-9 and J is TRBJ1-4; D gene uncertain. Per the germline V gene, CDR1 is SEHNR and CDR2 is FQNEAQ (reference sequence). Trimming stripped 3 bases from V and 2 bases from J, with 7 bases between. CDR3 size: 14 residues. The CDR3 region has the DNA TGTGCCAGCAGCTTTCGAATGACTAATGAAAAACTGTTTTTT. It specifies CASSFRMTNEKLFF.

This clone was counted between two and nine times. The V call is TRBV7-9, the J call TRBJ2-7; 8 nucleotides align to TRBD1. This CDR3 spans 15 amino acids. Germline assignment: CDR1 SEHNR and CDR2 FQNEAQ (reference sequence). V lost 4 bases and J lost 2; bases outside the gene matches: 7. This CDR3 is CASSYSDRAAYEQYF. In DNA form, the CDR3 reads TGTGCCAGCAGCTACTCGGACAGGGCCGCCTACGAGCAGTACTTC.

V and J are TRBV5-4 and TRBJ2-7, with TRBD2 matching over 8 bases. V was pared by 4 bases and J by 4 bases, with 10 bases of the junction left unmatched. The length of the CDR3 is 15 residues. The germline V gene encodes CDR1 SGHNT and CDR2 YYREEE (reference sequence). Here the CDR3 reads CASSPGAGAPYEQYF. CDR3 DNA: TGTGCCAGCAGCCCGGGAGCGGGAGCGCCTTACGAGCAGTACTTC.

The genes are TRBV4-1 and TRBJ2-3, with 10 positions matching TRBD2. The length of the CDR3 is 18 residues. The germline V gene has CDR1 MGHRA and CDR2 YSYEKL. The trim removed 0 bases at V and 4 bases at J, leaving 10 bases unmatched. The CDR3 sequence is CASSQDNRSGRRADTQYF. CDR3 bases: TGCGCCAGCAGCCAAGATAACCGTAGCGGGAGGAGAGCAGATACGCAGTATTTT.

The chain combines TRBV20-1 with TRBJ2-7; no reliable D call. Germline-derived CDR1 and CDR2 are DFQATT and SNEGSKA (reference sequence). V lost 6 bases and J 5 bases, leaving 11 bases between the germline ends. CDR3 length: 11 residues. CDR3 DNA sequence: TGCAGTGCCCATACTGGGGACGAGCAGTACTTC. Amino acids: CSAHTGDEQYF.

The chain couples TRBV29-1 to TRBJ1-1; D may be TRBD1 (5 bases). In germline, CDR1 is SQVTM, CDR2 ANQGSEA. This CDR3 is 13 amino acids long. The V end was cut by 3 bases, the J end by 5 bases, with 13 bases between. CDR3 coding DNA: TGCAGCGTTGACGGGCAGGGAAGAACTGAAGCTTTCTTT. Its translation: CSVDGQGRTEAFF.

This clone was observed a few times. The CDR3 region has the DNA TGTGCCAGCACTTTAACGGCCACCGGGGAGCTGTTTTTT. It translates to CASTLTATGELFF. The genes are TRBV11-2 and TRBJ2-2; D is unresolved. CDR3 length equals 13 residues. Germline V gives CDR1 SGHAT, CDR2 FQNNGV. V was clipped by 7 bases and J by 4 bases, with 10 bases between them.

V gene TRBV29-1 combines with J gene TRBJ1-1; D not resolved. Trimming removed 3 bases at V and 0 bases at J, with 11 bases between. Germline V lookup: CDR1 SQVTM, CDR2 ANQGSEA. There are 14 residues in the CDR3. CDR3 DNA: TGCAGCGTTGAGCGGCGGCAGATGAACACTGAAGCTTTCTTT. Protein: CSVERRQMNTEAFF.

V gene TRBV28 combines with J gene TRBJ2-7; 10 bases map to TRBD2. V was pared by 2 bases and J by 4 bases, with 5 bases of the junction left unmatched. The CDR3 is 15 amino acids. Germline-derived CDR1 and CDR2 are MDHEN and SYDVKM. The CDR3 protein is CASSLSGTSVYEQYF. CDR3 DNA sequence: TGTGCCAGCAGTTTAAGTGGGACTAGCGTGTACGAGCAGTACTTC.

This chain connects TRBV10-3 to TRBJ2-1, with 8 bases lining up with TRBD2. Looked up from germline, CDR1 is ENHRY and CDR2 is SYGVKD. The CDR3 runs 15 residues. The ends lost 4 bases at V and 4 bases at J; junction bases unmatched: 6. In DNA form, the CDR3 reads TGTGCCATCAGTGGGGAGAGCGGGAGATACAATGAGCAGTTCTTC. Translating gives CAISGESGRYNEQFF.

V and J are TRBV29-1 and TRBJ1-2; the D gene is possibly TRBD1 (6 bases). V was clipped by 3 bases and J by 0 bases, with 14 bases between them. This CDR3 has 15 residues. CDR1 is SQVTM, CDR2 ANQGSEA, per germline. CDR3 sequence reads: CSVDLPGDANYGYTF. DNA for the CDR3: TGCAGCGTTGATTTACCAGGGGACGCTAACTATGGCTACACCTTC.

The rearrangement joins TRBV29-1 to TRBJ2-1; 8 bases agree with TRBD2. Unmatched junction bases numbered 8, after V lost 6 bases and J lost 1 base. Germline V lookup: CDR1 SQVTM, CDR2 ANQGSEA. The CDR3 runs 15 residues. CDR3 DNA: TGCAGCGTCCCACTAGCGGCGGGATCCTACAATGAGCAGTTCTTC. Its protein is CSVPLAAGSYNEQFF.

The chain employs TRBV10-3 and TRBJ2-1; 8 positions agree with TRBD1. The junction had 7 bases not matched to a gene; V was cut back by 5 bases and J by 1 base. This CDR3 is built from 16 residues. Per the germline V gene, CDR1 is ENHRY and CDR2 is SYGVKD. The CDR3 spells CAISTWTGNSYNEQFF. The DNA of the CDR3 is TGTGCCATCAGTACCTGGACAGGGAATTCCTACAATGAGCAGTTCTTC.

The table lists this clone with a few counts. The chain carries TRBV11-2 and TRBJ2-1; TRBD2 matches at 12 bases. Trimming cost V 5 bases and J 1 base; bases outside gene matches: 6. The CDR3 sequence is 17 residues long. Germline V lookup: CDR1 SGHAT, CDR2 FQNNGV. The CDR3 sequence is CASSRRLAGVSYNEQFF. CDR3 nucleotides: TGTGCCAGCAGCCGAAGACTAGCGGGAGTTTCCTACAATGAGCAGTTCTTC.

This rearrangement joins TRBV30 to TRBJ2-1; weak D call: TRBD1 (5 bases). V dropped 5 bases and J dropped 6 bases, with 17 bases sitting between them. CDR1 is GTSNPN, CDR2 SVGIG, per germline (reference sequence). CDR3 length: 14 amino acids. For the CDR3, the DNA is TGTGCCTGGGCCCTAATAAGGGGATCCAATGAGCAGTTCTTC. Translating gives CAWALIRGSNEQFF.

The genes are TRBV13 and TRBJ1-3, with D tentatively TRBD1 (5 bases). The CDR3 spans 16 residues. Germline lookup yields CDR1 PRHDT and CDR2 FYEKMQ (reference sequence). Trimming cost V 0 bases and J 4 bases, with 13 bases left between them. CDR3: CASSLGRGSGGNTIYF. CDR3 in DNA: TGTGCCAGCAGCTTAGGCCGGGGCTCGGGAGGAAACACCATATATTTT.

This clone was observed a few times. This chain connects TRBV15 to TRBJ1-4, with D unclear. The CDR3 contains 14 residues. CDR1 and CDR2 from the germline V gene are LNHNV and YYDKDF (reference sequence). V lost 1 base to trimming and J lost 8 bases, with 11 bases between them. The CDR3 bases are TGTGCCACCAGCAGAGGCTTAAGTCGAGAAAAACTGTTTTTT. Its protein product is CATSRGLSREKLFF.

This clone was counted a few times. This chain joins TRBV29-1 and TRBJ2-7; D is possibly TRBD1 or TRBD2 (5 bases each). Germline V CDR1 and CDR2: SQVTM, ANQGSEA. CDR3 length: 15 residues. V was trimmed by 3 bases and J by 2 bases, leaving 17 bases between them. The CDR3 DNA follows: TGCAGCGTTGACCCACCAGAGGGGACGACCTACGAGCAGTACTTC. Translation gives CSVDPPEGTTYEQYF.

V usage is TRBV25-1 and J usage is TRBJ2-3; D is unresolved. The CDR3 is 13 residues long. The V gene's germline CDR1 is MGHDK and CDR2 SYGVNS. Trimming stripped 4 bases from V and 6 bases from J, with 11 bases between. CDR3 region: CASSASHGDTQYF. Here the CDR3 DNA reads TGTGCCAGCAGTGCGTCACACGGGGATACGCAGTATTTT.